In this sample, the clone carrying this T cell receptor (beta chain) turned up a few times. What it binds is unknown. The cohort's ophthalmopathy patients, a group with duration under 3 months, had a Clinical Activity Score of at least 3 and a NOSPECS grade of at least 4. Using less than 12 ml of fresh peripheral blood, PBMCs were prepared. The entry originates in a study of T cells in Graves' hyperthyroidism and ophthalmopathy. TCR beta CDR3 sequences were amplified from RNA transcripts. HTBI primers were employed in a first-round RT-PCR of the TCR CDR3. MiXCR was run by TCRdb on the multiplex PCR reads, yielding one entry per CDR3 protein. The table records hundreds of thousands of distinct CDR3 sequences, nearly 15% of them present only once. Study conclusions and caveats: Blood also contained most expanded thyroid clonotypes above 0.001.

This clonotype was sampled from a woman aged 55-75 years with Graves' ophthalmopathy. Sequencing input: blood.

CDR3 bases: TGTGCCAGCAGTGAGGATCGATACGAGCAGTACTTC. It encodes CASSEDRYEQYF. The chain has TRBV6-1 and TRBJ2-7; D unresolved. Between the trimmed V and J ends, which lost 3 bases and 4 bases, there was a span of 7 bases. Germline CDR1 reads MNHNS; CDR2 reads SASEGT. The CDR3 runs to 12 residues.